This T cell receptor beta chain derives from a study of OX40 agonist ivuxolimab in advanced cancers. This CDR3 region has 14 residues. V lost 4 bases and J 7 bases, leaving 14 bases between the germline ends. Germline loops: CDR1 SNHLY, CDR2 FYNNEI. TCRdb's table, derived via immunoSEQ multiplex PCR, lists solely in-frame clones and lacks some. This table has under 25,000 clones, approximately 84% appearing once. The clonotype was recovered from an adult with an advanced solid tumor such as melanoma, head and neck, liver or kidney cancer. Specimen: CD4+ or CD8+ T cells sorted from blood, collected in a trial of the OX40 agonist ivuxolimab. V and J are TRBV2 and TRBJ1-5; weak D call: TRBD1 (5 bases). CDR3 nucleotides: TGTGCCAGCAGTGGGCAGGGTGTCTTACAGCCCCAGCATTTT. As protein: CASSGQGVLQPQHF. The full variable domain, with the rest looked up from reference TRBV2 and TRBJ1-5, is EPEVTQTPSHQVTQMGQEVILRCVPISNHLYFYWYRQILGQKVEFLVSFYNNEISEKSEIFDDQFSVERPDGSNFTLKIRSTKLEDSAMYFCASSGQGVLQPQHFGDGTRLSIL.